These T cell receptor beta chains were read from a single sample in a study of blood T cell repertoires in COVID-19. TCRdb keeps only in-frame clones here, not all; method: immunoSEQ multiplex PCR. The data show around 200,000 clones, around 79% seen once. The sequenced sample consisted of peripheral blood. These receptors came from a woman aged 35 to 49 with COVID-19, enrolled during active disease. Each CDR3 is given with its conserved first and last residue. Fields, in order: J gene, V gene, clone size, D gene, CDR3 protein, CDR3 DNA. The D gene is left open where the match is weak. Clone sizes are given selectively: once, few, many, or a class where the clone is expanded.

j_gene: TRBJ1-2; v_gene: TRBV2; abundance: once; d_gene: TRBD1; CDR3aa: CASPPEQGAGGYTF; CDR3nt: TGTGCCAGCCCCCCAGAACAGGGGGCGGGAGGCTACACCTTC
j_gene: TRBJ1-4; v_gene: TRBV5-1; abundance: many; d_gene: TRBD1; CDR3aa: CASSFLGQPIEKLFF; CDR3nt: TGCGCCAGCAGCTTCTTGGGACAGCCGATCGAAAAACTGTTTTTT
j_gene: TRBJ1-2; v_gene: TRBV6-4; abundance: few; d_gene: NA; CDR3aa: CASSLQGGGYGYTF; CDR3nt: TGTGCCAGCAGCCTACAGGGCGGCGGCTATGGCTACACCTTC
j_gene: TRBJ1-1; v_gene: TRBV30; abundance: NA; d_gene: NA; CDR3aa: CAWSSGGMGYPEAFF; CDR3nt: TGTGCCTGGAGTTCGGGCGGGATGGGATACCCTGAAGCTTTCTTT
j_gene: TRBJ1-2; v_gene: TRBV18; abundance: NA; d_gene: TRBD1; CDR3aa: CASSPPTAGTGGAGYGYTF; CDR3nt: TGTGCCAGCTCACCACCGACTGCCGGGACAGGGGGCGCCGGCTATGGCTACACCTTC
j_gene: TRBJ2-7; v_gene: TRBV4-2; abundance: NA; d_gene: TRBD2; CDR3aa: CASSQELAGGLPYYEQYF; CDR3nt: TGTGCCAGCAGCCAAGAGTTAGCGGGAGGCCTACCTTACTACGAGCAGTACTTC
j_gene: TRBJ2-2; v_gene: TRBV7-8; abundance: once; d_gene: NA; CDR3aa: CASSPIRELFF; CDR3nt: TGTGCCAGCAGCCCCATCCGGGAGCTGTTTTTT
j_gene: TRBJ2-2; v_gene: TRBV7-3; abundance: NA; d_gene: NA; CDR3aa: CASSLTGGGRGELFF; CDR3nt: TGTGCCAGCAGCTTAACTGGCGGCGGCAGAGGGGAGCTGTTTTTT
j_gene: TRBJ2-7; v_gene: TRBV18; abundance: NA; d_gene: TRBD2; CDR3aa: CASSPRPRTSGSEQYF; CDR3nt: TGTGCCAGCTCACCGCGCCCTCGGACTAGCGGGAGCGAGCAGTACTTC
j_gene: TRBJ2-4; v_gene: TRBV20-1; abundance: NA; d_gene: TRBD1; CDR3aa: CSASFLNRGNIQYF; CDR3nt: TGCAGTGCTAGTTTCCTAAACAGGGGAAACATTCAGTACTTC
j_gene: TRBJ2-3; v_gene: TRBV29-1; abundance: NA; d_gene: NA; CDR3aa: CSVASDTSTDTQYF; CDR3nt: TGCAGCGTTGCCAGCGATACTAGCACAGATACGCAGTATTTT
j_gene: TRBJ1-5; v_gene: TRBV29-1; abundance: NA; d_gene: TRBD1; CDR3aa: CSAQRQGTQHF; CDR3nt: TGCAGCGCGCAACGACAGGGAACCCAGCATTTT
j_gene: TRBJ2-6; v_gene: TRBV5-4; abundance: NA; d_gene: TRBD1; CDR3aa: CASSLAPGGGGANVLTF; CDR3nt: TGTGCCAGCAGCTTGGCGCCAGGGGGCGGTGGGGCCAACGTCCTGACTTTC
j_gene: TRBJ1-2; v_gene: TRBV7-9; abundance: NA; d_gene: NA; CDR3aa: CASSDTYGYTF; CDR3nt: TGTGCCAGCAGCGACACCTATGGCTACACCTTC
j_gene: TRBJ1-2; v_gene: TRBV7-9; abundance: NA; d_gene: TRBD1; CDR3aa: CASSFSRTGENGYTF; CDR3nt: TGTGCCAGCAGCTTTAGCCGGACAGGGGAAAATGGCTACACCTTC
j_gene: TRBJ2-1; v_gene: TRBV7-6; abundance: NA; d_gene: TRBD2; CDR3aa: CASSPRAGGYNEQFF; CDR3nt: TGTGCCAGCAGCCCCAGGGCGGGAGGGTACAATGAGCAGTTCTTC
j_gene: TRBJ1-2; v_gene: TRBV29-1; abundance: NA; d_gene: TRBD1; CDR3aa: CSVEERDRAPYGYTF; CDR3nt: TGCAGCGTTGAAGAACGCGACAGGGCTCCCTATGGCTACACCTTC
j_gene: TRBJ2-1; v_gene: TRBV6-6; abundance: NA; d_gene: NA; CDR3aa: CASSRTAPKGSYNEQFF; CDR3nt: TGTGCCAGCAGTCGGACAGCCCCTAAGGGGTCCTACAATGAGCAGTTCTTC
j_gene: TRBJ2-3; v_gene: TRBV3-1/TRBV3-2; abundance: NA; d_gene: NA; CDR3aa: CASSQDPGEGDTQYF; CDR3nt: TGTGCCAGCAGCCAAGATCCAGGAGAGGGAGATACGCAGTATTTT
j_gene: TRBJ2-5; v_gene: TRBV9; abundance: NA; d_gene: NA; CDR3aa: CASSAGDGQETQYF; CDR3nt: TGTGCCAGCAGCGCGGGGGACGGACAAGAGACCCAGTACTTC
j_gene: TRBJ1-4; v_gene: TRBV4-3; abundance: NA; d_gene: TRBD1; CDR3aa: CASSRTGQTNEKLFF; CDR3nt: TGCGCCAGCAGCCGAACGGGACAGACTAATGAAAAACTGTTTTTT
j_gene: TRBJ1-3; v_gene: TRBV10-3; abundance: NA; d_gene: NA; CDR3aa: CAISENGGGNTIYF; CDR3nt: TGTGCCATCAGTGAAAACGGCGGGGGAAACACCATATATTTT
j_gene: TRBJ1-2; v_gene: TRBV27; abundance: NA; d_gene: TRBD1; CDR3aa: CASSFSGGYGYTF; CDR3nt: TGTGCCAGCAGTTTTTCAGGGGGCTATGGCTACACCTTC
j_gene: TRBJ2-7; v_gene: TRBV18; abundance: NA; d_gene: TRBD1; CDR3aa: CASSPGSDRGLEQYF; CDR3nt: TGTGCCAGCTCACCAGGCTCGGACAGGGGGCTCGAGCAGTACTTC
j_gene: TRBJ2-7; v_gene: TRBV6-4; abundance: NA; d_gene: NA; CDR3aa: CASSDTTGVQYF; CDR3nt: TGTGCCAGCAGTGACACGACAGGTGTCCAGTACTTC
j_gene: TRBJ1-2; v_gene: TRBV4-2; abundance: NA; d_gene: NA; CDR3aa: CASSQETRPLENGYTF; CDR3nt: TGTGCCAGCAGCCAAGAAACGAGGCCTTTGGAGAATGGCTACACCTTC
j_gene: TRBJ1-4; v_gene: TRBV27; abundance: NA; d_gene: NA; CDR3aa: CASSLWRRGTTNEKLFF; CDR3nt: TGTGCCAGCAGTTTATGGCGCAGGGGTACAACTAATGAAAAACTGTTTTTT
j_gene: TRBJ2-7; v_gene: TRBV5-1; abundance: NA; d_gene: TRBD1; CDR3aa: CASSFGTGAGYEQYF; CDR3nt: TGCGCCAGCAGCTTTGGCACAGGGGCGGGCTACGAGCAGTACTTC
j_gene: TRBJ2-1; v_gene: TRBV5-1; abundance: NA; d_gene: TRBD2; CDR3aa: CASSFTAGASYNEQFF; CDR3nt: TGCGCCAGCAGCTTCACAGCGGGAGCATCCTACAATGAGCAGTTCTTC
j_gene: TRBJ2-2; v_gene: TRBV6-5; abundance: NA; d_gene: NA; CDR3aa: CAIRDSNTGELFF; CDR3nt: TGTGCCATAAGGGACTCGAACACCGGGGAGCTGTTTTTT
j_gene: TRBJ1-6; v_gene: TRBV18; abundance: NA; d_gene: TRBD1; CDR3aa: CASSPGTGDNSPLHF; CDR3nt: TGTGCCAGCTCACCTGGGACAGGGGATAATTCACCCCTCCACTTT
j_gene: TRBJ2-1; v_gene: TRBV4-2; abundance: NA; d_gene: NA; CDR3aa: CASSQDPSGSYYNEQFF; CDR3nt: TGTGCCAGCAGCCAAGACCCAAGCGGAAGCTATTACAATGAGCAGTTCTTC
j_gene: TRBJ2-3; v_gene: TRBV19; abundance: NA; d_gene: TRBD2; CDR3aa: CASSPGGRGGPDTQYF; CDR3nt: TGTGCCAGTAGCCCGGGGGGGCGGGGGGGCCCAGATACGCAGTATTTT
j_gene: TRBJ2-7; v_gene: TRBV7-9; abundance: NA; d_gene: TRBD1; CDR3aa: CASRDRGTYEQYF; CDR3nt: TGTGCCAGCAGGGACAGGGGAACGTACGAGCAGTACTTC
j_gene: TRBJ2-1; v_gene: TRBV7-7; abundance: once; d_gene: TRBD2; CDR3aa: CASSRGTSQLNEQFF; CDR3nt: TGTGCCAGCAGCCGCGGGACTAGCCAGCTGAATGAGCAGTTCTTC
j_gene: TRBJ2-7; v_gene: TRBV7-9; abundance: NA; d_gene: TRBD1; CDR3aa: CASDPGQGNEQYF; CDR3nt: TGTGCCAGCGATCCGGGACAGGGAAACGAGCAGTACTTC
j_gene: TRBJ2-5; v_gene: TRBV5-1; abundance: many; d_gene: NA; CDR3aa: CASSLGVSETQYF; CDR3nt: TGCGCCAGCAGCCTTGGAGTTTCGGAGACCCAGTACTTC
j_gene: TRBJ2-2; v_gene: TRBV4-2; abundance: NA; d_gene: NA; CDR3aa: CASSRLGSTGELFF; CDR3nt: TGTGCCAGCAGCCGACTAGGTAGCACCGGGGAGCTGTTTTTT
j_gene: TRBJ2-3; v_gene: TRBV2; abundance: NA; d_gene: NA; CDR3aa: CASSEAMTELRDTQYF; CDR3nt: TGTGCCAGCAGTGAAGCCATGACAGAACTCCGAGATACGCAGTATTTT
j_gene: TRBJ2-1; v_gene: TRBV2; abundance: NA; d_gene: TRBD1; CDR3aa: CASRSNLKGGTSYNEQFF; CDR3nt: TGTGCCAGCAGATCGAACCTTAAAGGGGGCACATCCTACAATGAGCAGTTCTTC
j_gene: TRBJ1-1; v_gene: TRBV3-1/TRBV3-2; abundance: NA; d_gene: NA; CDR3aa: CASSQVAFRGSETEAFF; CDR3nt: TGTGCCAGCAGCCAAGTAGCATTTAGGGGGAGTGAGACTGAAGCTTTCTTT
j_gene: TRBJ1-1; v_gene: TRBV6-2/TRBV6-3; abundance: few; d_gene: NA; CDR3aa: CASSQPGGEAFF; CDR3nt: TGTGCCAGCAGTCAGCCCGGGGGAGAAGCTTTCTTT
j_gene: TRBJ1-2; v_gene: TRBV27; abundance: NA; d_gene: NA; CDR3aa: CASSSRQTPGYTF; CDR3nt: TGTGCCAGCAGTTCACGACAGACTCCTGGCTACACCTTC
j_gene: TRBJ1-6; v_gene: TRBV7-2; abundance: NA; d_gene: NA; CDR3aa: CASSFQDNDNSPLHF; CDR3nt: TGTGCCAGCAGCTTCCAGGACAACGATAATTCACCCCTCCACTTT
j_gene: TRBJ2-1; v_gene: TRBV11-3; abundance: NA; d_gene: TRBD2; CDR3aa: CASSLGGSSYNEQFF; CDR3nt: TGTGCCAGCAGCTTGGGCGGGAGCTCCTACAATGAGCAGTTCTTC
j_gene: TRBJ2-1; v_gene: TRBV5-5; abundance: NA; d_gene: NA; CDR3aa: CASSPERIYNEQFF; CDR3nt: TGTGCCAGCAGCCCCGAGCGGATTTACAATGAGCAGTTCTTC
j_gene: TRBJ2-1; v_gene: TRBV18; abundance: NA; d_gene: TRBD1; CDR3aa: CASSPNLPGQGGNEQFF; CDR3nt: TGTGCCAGCTCACCGAATCTTCCGGGACAGGGAGGTAATGAGCAGTTCTTC
j_gene: TRBJ2-4; v_gene: TRBV2; abundance: NA; d_gene: TRBD2; CDR3aa: CASTERELAKNIQYF; CDR3nt: TGTGCCAGCACCGAGCGGGAACTAGCCAAAAACATTCAGTACTTC
j_gene: TRBJ1-3; v_gene: TRBV7-2; abundance: few; d_gene: TRBD1; CDR3aa: CASSDRGSGNTIYF; CDR3nt: TGTGCCAGCAGCGACAGGGGCTCTGGAAACACCATATATTTT
j_gene: TRBJ1-6; v_gene: TRBV4-1; abundance: NA; d_gene: NA; CDR3aa: CASSPQPLYNSPLHF; CDR3nt: TGCGCCAGCAGCCCACAACCTCTCTATAATTCACCCCTCCACTTT
j_gene: TRBJ2-5; v_gene: TRBV5-1; abundance: NA; d_gene: NA; CDR3aa: CASSLVAGETQYF; CDR3nt: TGCGCCAGCAGCTTGGTAGCTGGAGAGACCCAGTACTTC
j_gene: TRBJ1-3; v_gene: TRBV20-1; abundance: NA; d_gene: TRBD1; CDR3aa: CSASVSAGQGHLGGNTIYF; CDR3nt: TGCAGTGCTAGTGTCTCGGCGGGACAGGGTCACTTAGGAGGAAACACCATATATTTT
j_gene: TRBJ1-5; v_gene: TRBV5-1; abundance: NA; d_gene: NA; CDR3aa: CASSLGAENQPQHF; CDR3nt: TGCGCCAGCAGCTTGGGGGCAGAAAATCAGCCCCAGCATTTT
j_gene: TRBJ2-1; v_gene: TRBV2; abundance: NA; d_gene: TRBD1; CDR3aa: CASRAGQANYNEQFF; CDR3nt: TGTGCCAGCAGGGCGGGACAGGCTAACTACAATGAGCAGTTCTTC